These T cell receptor beta chains were read from a single sample in a study of shared clonotypes between healthy human individuals. Clones were sequenced by immunoSEQ multiplex PCR, and TCRdb holds only the in-frame ones, with some missing. Of about 2.1 million clones in the sample, 80% to 95% were seen once. The sample taken for sequencing was naive CD8+ T cells from PBMCs. These receptors were taken from a man in his late teens or twenties in good health. Some clones in this sample may be carry-over from other donors' samples. Both conserved end residues are part of each CDR3. The order of the fields is D gene, J gene, V gene, CDR3 protein. D genes are given only for firm matches.

- | TRBJ2-7 | TRBV28 | CASRGRTSSYEQYF
- | TRBJ2-1 | TRBV7-9 | CASLPEGSYNEQFF
- | TRBJ1-2 | TRBV2 | CASKKGANYGYTF
TRBD2 | TRBJ2-7 | TRBV7-9 | CASSFSSGRSEQYF
- | TRBJ1-1 | TRBV25-1 | CASSVGQNSEAFF
- | TRBJ2-2 | TRBV15 | CATSRDFVGELFF
- | TRBJ1-5 | TRBV6-5 | CASSSDRFGNQPQHF
TRBD1 | TRBJ1-2 | TRBV6-5 | CASSYLGQGAFGYTF
- | TRBJ2-7 | TRBV5-1 | CASSLGAAIYEQYF
- | TRBJ2-7 | TRBV29-1 | CAGIHAYEQYF
- | TRBJ2-7 | TRBV6-5 | CASSYSSRGYEQYF
TRBD1 | TRBJ2-7 | TRBV5-1 | CASSFNRDSLSYEQYF
TRBD2 | TRBJ2-1 | TRBV14 | CASSQDREIAGGFEQFF
- | TRBJ2-3 | TRBV2 | CACQLSRASTDTQYF
- | TRBJ2-3 | TRBV7-3 | CASSLSPAPMDTQYF
- | TRBJ1-5 | TRBV4-3 | CASSQEYGQFNQPQHF
TRBD1 | TRBJ2-5 | TRBV28 | CASTSLTGQTGGAETQYF
- | TRBJ2-3 | TRBV29-1 | CSGSGGPENTDTQYF
TRBD2 | TRBJ2-1 | TRBV6-1 | CASSDTSGTIGNEQFF
- | TRBJ2-7 | TRBV27 | CASSSSPREGEQYF
- | TRBJ2-1 | TRBV27 | CASSRGGFEQFF
- | TRBJ2-3 | TRBV27 | CASSFLPGRGDTDTQYF
- | TRBJ2-1 | TRBV27 | CASSFGQGEYNEQFF
- | TRBJ2-3 | TRBV28 | CASNPGSGTQYF
TRBD1 | TRBJ1-2 | TRBV29-1 | CSVGGQGNIYGYTF
- | TRBJ1-1 | TRBV5-6 | CASSRVHGPNTEAFF
- | TRBJ2-2 | TRBV28 | CASSWLAGTGELFF
- | TRBJ1-1 | TRBV6-5 | CASSFRGNTEAFF
- | TRBJ1-4 | TRBV6-1 | CASRPTTNEKLFF
- | TRBJ1-4 | TRBV5-1 | CASSNDLQGINEKLFF
- | TRBJ2-7 | TRBV27 | CASRPGISYEQYF
- | TRBJ1-4 | TRBV5-6 | CASSLSAGATNEKLFF
- | TRBJ2-7 | TRBV10-3 | CAIGSYEQYF
TRBD1 | TRBJ1-5 | TRBV27 | CASSLGRGSNQPQHF
- | TRBJ1-5 | TRBV28 | CASSLLERVPPNQPQHF
- | TRBJ2-1 | TRBV6-4 | CASSDSARVWRNEQFF
TRBD1 | TRBJ2-5 | TRBV27 | CASSPVGQGKETQYF
- | TRBJ2-1 | TRBV7-6 | CASSAIQGVEVKDEQFF
- | TRBJ2-7 | TRBV11-2 | CASRTALSYEQYF
- | TRBJ1-2 | TRBV7-9 | CASSLAHSYGYTF
- | TRBJ1-5 | TRBV2 | CASSEALWQPQHF
TRBD1 | TRBJ2-7 | TRBV9 | CASSVGQGNSYEQYF
TRBD1 | TRBJ2-1 | TRBV11-2 | CASSLARGHWNEQFF
- | TRBJ2-7 | TRBV27 | CQAGTDYEQYF
- | TRBJ2-7 | TRBV7-8 | CASSPAPPGARLYEQYF
- | TRBJ2-1 | TRBV18 | CASSPPVLPYSYYNEQFF
- | TRBJ1-6 | TRBV5-1 | CASSLETGRASPLHF
- | TRBJ2-7 | TRBV27 | CASSPRAPYEQYF
- | TRBJ2-1 | TRBV9 | CASSAYDSPRSSNEQFF
- | TRBJ1-1 | TRBV5-4 | CASSYGMNTEAFF
- | TRBJ2-3 | TRBV27 | CASSPLGQRTDTQYF
TRBD2 | TRBJ2-7 | TRBV30 | CAWSGTSVNYEQYF
TRBD1 | TRBJ2-7 | TRBV5-1 | CASSWARTGRIYEQYF